Shown below are 25 T cell receptor beta chains from a single sample sequenced in a study of Ad26.COV2.S vaccination and SARS-CoV-2 variants. Treatment noted: roughly 20 received Ad26.COV2.S at low or high dose, single or two shots; about 5 received placebo; per-sample allocation not given. The samples were gathered on day 63 after the first injection of vaccine or placebo. The table came from immunoSEQ multiplex PCR; TCRdb's copy has only in-frame clones and leaves some out. This sample yields about 350,000 clones, of which around 89% are seen a single time; around 5% belongs to the top ten. The starting material was peripheral blood, obtained in a trial of Ad26.COV2.S vaccine versus placebo. Every receptor here comes from a person between 18 and 65 years old who received the Ad26.COV2.S COVID-19 vaccine or a placebo.

V usage is TRBV5-6 and J usage is TRBJ2-1; D is undetermined. Trimming took 0 bases from V and 7 from J, leaving 14 bases between them. CDR1 SGHDT and CDR2 YYEEEE come from the germline V gene. The CDR3 runs 15 residues. DNA for the CDR3: TGTGCCAGCAGCTTGGGTGGCACGGGCCGAAATGAGCAGTTCTTC. Protein: CASSLGGTGRNEQFF.

V is TRBV5-1 and J is TRBJ2-4; 8 bases match TRBD1. V shed 1 base and J 11 bases; nucleotides not matched to a gene: 11. Germline V lookup: CDR1 SGHRS, CDR2 YFSETQ. The CDR3 spans 15 residues. CDR3 residues: CASSLSYGQGGFQYF. DNA of the CDR3: TGCGCCAGCAGCTTGTCTTATGGACAGGGAGGATTTCAGTACTTC.

This chain links TRBV6-1 with TRBJ2-7; TRBD1 matches at 7 bases. The CDR3 extends over 15 amino acids. CDR1 MNHNS and CDR2 SASEGT come from the germline V gene. Losses at the gene ends were 2 bases for V and 1 base for J; bases not matched to a gene: 5. The CDR3 nucleotides are TGTGCCAGCAGTGAAAAGAGGGACAGTTCCTACGAGCAGTACTTC. This encodes CASSEKRDSSYEQYF.

The chain employs TRBV28 and TRBJ2-7; perhaps D is TRBD1 or TRBD2 (5 bases each). This CDR3 has 15 amino acids. Trimming cost V 3 bases and J 2 bases, with 14 bases left between them. Germline CDR1 reads MDHEN; CDR2 reads SYDVKM. The CDR3 loop reads CASSLRWGRAYEQYF. CDR3 nucleotide sequence: TGTGCCAGCAGTTTGCGCTGGGGACGGGCCTACGAGCAGTACTTC.

A single count supports this clone. CDR3 region: CASSPWTGQNEQFF. The CDR3 DNA reads TGTGCCAGTTCCCCATGGACAGGGCAAAATGAGCAGTTCTTC. This chain joins TRBV19 and TRBJ2-1, with 8 bases lining up with TRBD1. Losses at the gene ends were 8 bases for V and 7 bases for J; bases not matched to a gene: 10. This CDR3 comprises 14 residues. The germline V gene has CDR1 LNHDA and CDR2 SQIVND (reference sequence). The full variable domain, with the rest looked up from reference TRBV19 and TRBJ2-1, is DGGITQSPKYLFRKEGQNVTLSCEQNLNHDAMYWYRQDPGQGLRLIYYSQIVNDFQKGDIAEGYSVSREKKESFPLTVTSAQKNPTAFYLCASSPWTGQNEQFFGPGTRLTVL.

This chain joins TRBV9 and TRBJ2-1, with 12 bases identical to TRBD2. V dropped 4 bases and J dropped 8; count of bases not matched to a gene: 7. There are 15 residues in the CDR3. Germline CDR1 is SGDLS and CDR2 is YYNGEE. DNA of the CDR3: TGTGCCAGCAGCTTGACTAGCGGGGGAGATCATGAGCAGTTCTTC. It translates to CASSLTSGGDHEQFF.

The CDR3 region is CASSPSRGRRTTEAFF. DNA of the CDR3: TGTGCCAGTAGCCCCTCCAGGGGCCGGAGGACGACTGAAGCTTTCTTT. The J gene is TRBJ1-1, the V gene TRBV19; D might be TRBD1 (6 bases). Trimming removed 6 bases from V and 5 bases from J, with 22 bases in between. CDR1 and CDR2 from the germline V gene are LNHDA and SQIVND (reference sequence). This CDR3 spans 16 amino acids.

The chain employs TRBV6-2 or TRBV6-3 and TRBJ2-3; tentatively, D is TRBD2 (6 bases). Germline values: CDR1 MNHEY, CDR2 SVGEGT. Trimming removed 6 bases at V and 5 bases at J, with 12 bases between. The CDR3 consists of 13 residues. CDR3 nucleotide sequence: TGTGCCAGCAGCTTCCGGCGGGAAGATACGCAGTATTTT. Amino acids: CASSFRREDTQYF.

The chain has TRBV10-3 and TRBJ2-3, with D perhaps matching TRBD1 (6 bases). The CDR3 runs 16 residues. CDR1 ENHRY and CDR2 SYGVKD come from the germline V gene. V lost 3 bases, J lost 0 bases, and 13 bases lay in between. The CDR3 reads CAISDKDSPSTDTQYF. CDR3 DNA sequence: TGTGCCATCAGTGATAAGGACAGCCCTAGCACAGATACGCAGTATTTT.

The rearrangement links TRBV12-3 or TRBV12-4 to TRBJ2-5; no reliable D call. The CDR3 runs to 13 residues. Deletions cut 6 bases from V and 7 bases from J, with 15 bases between. For the CDR3, the DNA is TGTGCCAGCAGCCAACCTCGACCAGGGACCCAGTACTTC. It specifies CASSQPRPGTQYF.

This sequence joins TRBV4-1 and TRBJ2-7; possibly TRBD1 or TRBD2 for D (5 bases each). Per germline, CDR1 MGHRA and CDR2 YSYEKL. With 4 bases removed from V and 1 base from J, the gap between germline ends came to 14 bases. There are 15 residues in the CDR3. CDR3 residues: CASSLRDLVSYEQYF. The CDR3 DNA is TGCGCCAGCAGCCTCCGGGACCTTGTTTCCTACGAGCAGTACTTC.

Regarding this clone: A much more abundant neighbour one base away suggests this may be a read error. This rearrangement joins TRBV13 to TRBJ2-7; 8 bases map to TRBD1. V shed 5 bases, J shed 2 bases, and the junction held 5 bases outside the gene matches. Germline CDR1 PRHDT, CDR2 FYEKMQ (reference sequence). The CDR3 has 14 amino acids. CDR3 sequence: CASSLRDRTYEQYF. DNA for the CDR3: TGTGCCAGCAGCCTCCGGGACAGGACCTACGAGCAGTACTTC.

V is TRBV5-6 and J is TRBJ2-6, with 9 bases matching TRBD1. The length of the CDR3 is 19 residues. Trimming at V came to 3 bases and at J to 4 bases, leaving 14 bases not matched to a gene. Germline V gene lookup returns CDR1 SGHDT and CDR2 YYEEEE. The CDR3 sequence: CASSSFRDRVRSGANVLTF. As DNA, the CDR3 is TGTGCCAGCAGCTCGTTCCGGGACAGGGTTCGGTCCGGGGCCAACGTCCTGACTTTC.

Here the CDR3 reads CASSTPGGVYGYTF. As DNA, the CDR3 is TGTGCCAGTAGTACCCCCGGAGGGGTCTATGGCTACACCTTC. This chain links TRBV19 with TRBJ1-2; D is perhaps TRBD1 (5 bases). CDR3 length equals 14 residues. Germline CDR1 reads LNHDA; CDR2 reads SQIVND (reference sequence). The germline V and J ends were trimmed by 4 bases and 4 bases, with 13 bases remaining between them.

This sequence joins TRBV2 and TRBJ1-1; D unclear. The length of the CDR3 is 15 residues. V gave up 4 bases and J gave up 5 bases, with 17 bases separating them. CDR1 and CDR2 from the germline V gene are SNHLY and FYNNEI. The DNA for the CDR3 is TGTGCCAGCAGTGTGTATCCGAGCTCGCGGACTGAAGCTTTCTTT. This encodes CASSVYPSSRTEAFF.

In DNA form, the CDR3 reads TGTGCCAGCAGCTTAGAATTTGACAGGGATGGATATGGCTACACCTTC. Protein sequence: CASSLEFDRDGYGYTF. This chain connects TRBV7-2 to TRBJ1-2, with 7 bases lining up with TRBD1. The V and J ends lost 1 base and 5 bases, in that order; junction bases with no gene match: 10. CDR3 length: 16 amino acids. CDR1 is SGHTA, CDR2 FQGNSA, per germline. The full variable domain, with the rest looked up from reference TRBV7-2 and TRBJ1-2, is GAGVSQSPSNKVTEKGKDVELRCDPISGHTALYWYRQSLGQGLEFLIYFQGNSAPDKSGLPSDRFSAERTGGSVSTLTIQRTQQEDSAVYLCASSLEFDRDGYGYTFGSGTRLTVV.

This clone was recorded a few times. Other DNA sequences in the sample encode the same CDR3. V usage is TRBV9 and J usage is TRBJ2-2, with TRBD2 matching over 9 bases. After removal of 2 bases from V and 6 bases from J, the junction contained 5 bases not matched to a gene. The CDR3 has 15 amino acids. Germline CDR1 and CDR2: SGDLS and YYNGEE. CDR3 DNA sequence: TGTGCCAGCAGCGTTGGCGGGGGGGCCTCCGGGGAGCTGTTTTTT. Translating gives CASSVGGGASGELFF.

This chain joins TRBV6-1 and TRBJ1-6; 8 bases agree with TRBD1. CDR1 is MNHNS and CDR2 is SASEGT in the germline V gene. The CDR3 spans 15 residues. The J segment lost 9 bases and the V segment lost 2 bases, leaving 6 bases of the junction unmatched. The CDR3: CASSEQGAKSSPLHF. The CDR3 DNA follows: TGTGCCAGCAGTGAACAGGGGGCGAAGAGTTCACCCCTCCACTTT.

The rearrangement uses TRBV19 and TRBJ2-2; either TRBD1 or TRBD2 may supply D (5 bases each). This CDR3 comprises 18 residues. Per the germline V gene, CDR1 is LNHDA and CDR2 is SQIVND (reference sequence). Trimming removed 2 bases from V and 6 bases from J, with 22 bases in between. CDR3 loop: CASSILGELRARPGELFF. CDR3 coding DNA: TGTGCCAGTAGTATATTAGGGGAGCTGCGGGCACGGCCCGGGGAGCTGTTTTTT.

The genes are TRBV19 and TRBJ2-7; TRBD1 agrees at 9 bases. CDR3 size: 15 residues. CDR1 is LNHDA and CDR2 is SQIVND in the germline V gene (reference sequence). V trimming: 4 bases; J trimming: 2 bases; junction bases outside the gene matches: 6. CDR3 nucleotides: TGTGCCAGTAGTAAACAGGGGGCCGCGGCCTACGAGCAGTACTTC. It translates to CASSKQGAAAYEQYF.

The chain uses TRBV21-1 and TRBJ2-7; the table's D call of TRBD2 was not tested on the DNA. TRBV21-1 is a recognized pseudogene. CDR3 size: 10 residues. CDR3 region: CASSPDEQYF. The CDR3 nucleotides are TGTGCCAGCAGCCCGGACGAGCAGTACTTC.

The chain has TRBV24-1 and TRBJ2-1; perhaps TRBD1 as D (5 bases). Germline V CDR1 and CDR2: KGHDR, SFDVKD. The CDR3 totals 15 residues. V lost 10 bases and J lost 4, with 19 bases in between. CDR3 coding DNA: TGTGCCACGAGCGATTCGGACATGATTTACAATGAGCAGTTCTTC. Its protein is CATSDSDMIYNEQFF.

The chain recombines TRBV12-5 with TRBJ2-7, with TRBD1 matching over 10 bases. The CDR3 runs 13 residues. Trimming at V came to 2 bases and at J to 6 bases, leaving 1 base not matched to a gene. CDR1 and CDR2 from the germline V gene are LGHNT and FRNRAP. The CDR3 region has the DNA TGTGCTAGTGGTTTGCGGACAGGGGGCGAGCAGTACTTC. This translates into CASGLRTGGEQYF.

This chain uses TRBV5-1 with TRBJ1-2; D may be TRBD1 (5 bases). CDR3 length: 14 residues. V lost 4 bases to trimming and J lost 0 bases, with 10 bases between them. Looked up from germline, CDR1 is SGHRS and CDR2 is YFSETQ. The CDR3 DNA reads TGCGCCAGCAGCCTCGACAGTTCTAACTATGGCTACACCTTC. As protein: CASSLDSSNYGYTF.

The rearrangement uses TRBV11-2 and TRBJ2-7; 9 bases align to TRBD2. The length of the CDR3 is 15 residues. Germline loops: CDR1 SGHAT, CDR2 FQNNGV. After removal of 5 bases from V and 0 bases from J, the junction contained 5 bases not matched to a gene. This CDR3 is CASSRISGGSYEQYF. The CDR3 bases are TGTGCCAGCAGCCGAATTAGCGGGGGCTCCTACGAGCAGTACTTC.